A selection of T cell receptor beta chains follows, all from one sample in a study of T cell repertoires in cytomegalovirus infection. TCRdb recomputed calls from the reads with MiXCR, one row per CDR3 protein. The sample yields roughly 190,000 distinct CDR3 sequences, about a tenth seen once. The sample comprised PBMCs. The receptors originated from a human donor in good health (CMV status not recorded). Some clones in this sample may be carry-over from other donors' samples. CDR3s include the opening cysteine and the closing phenylalanine or tryptophan. A D gene is named only where the DNA matches it firmly. Size is omitted from some rows. Given values are once, few, many or a class for expanded clones.

D gene	clone size	V gene	J gene	CDR3 protein	CDR3 DNA
NA	many	TRBV7-2	TRBJ2-3	CASSLAGGGNTQYF	TGTGCCAGCAGCTTAGCAGGGGGCGGGAATACGCAGTATTTT
NA	many	TRBV7-2	TRBJ2-3	CASSLNLGGSADTQYF	TGTGCCAGCAGCTTAAATTTAGGGGGGAGTGCAGATACGCAGTATTTT
TRBD2	NA	TRBV11-2	TRBJ2-1	CASSLGGGLRNEQFF	TGTGCCAGCAGCTTAGGCGGGGGACTGCGAAATGAGCAGTTCTTC
NA	few	TRBV11-2	TRBJ1-2	CASSKDAVRGGGYTF	TGTGCCAGCAGCAAAGATGCGGTGAGGGGGGGCGGCTACACCTTC
NA	many	TRBV5-5	TRBJ1-2	CASSSYLYGYTF	TGTGCCAGCAGCTCCTACCTATATGGCTACACCTTC
TRBD1	few	TRBV6-2/TRBV6-3	TRBJ1-1	CASSYVGQITEAFF	TGTGCCAGCAGTTACGTGGGACAGATCACTGAAGCTTTCTTT
NA	many	TRBV19	TRBJ2-5	CASSIGRNRYQETQYF	TGTGCCAGTAGTATAGGACGGAATCGGTACCAAGAGACCCAGTACTTC
TRBD1	NA	TRBV29-1	TRBJ2-2	CSVATGTENTGELFF	TGCAGCGTAGCAACCGGGACAGAGAACACCGGGGAGCTGTTTTTT
NA	NA	TRBV27	TRBJ1-1	CASSLNKRNTEAFF	TGTGCCAGCTCCCTAAATAAGAGGAACACTGAAGCTTTCTTT
TRBD1	many	TRBV7-2	TRBJ2-1	CASSRPGQHNEQFF	TGTGCCAGCAGCCGACCGGGACAGCACAATGAGCAGTTCTTC
NA	NA	TRBV29-1	TRBJ2-7	CSVENRGSEQYF	TGCAGCGTTGAAAACCGGGGTAGCGAGCAGTACTTC
NA	many	TRBV28	TRBJ1-1	CASSSPGVNTEAFF	TGTGCCAGCAGTTCTCCGGGGGTGAACACTGAAGCTTTCTTT
TRBD2	NA	TRBV20-1	TRBJ2-7	CSAPQKLAGPYEQYF	TGCAGTGCTCCACAAAAACTAGCGGGTCCTTACGAGCAGTACTTC
TRBD2	many	TRBV7-2	TRBJ2-6	CASILGEGSSGANVLTF	TGTGCCAGCATCTTGGGGGAGGGGTCCTCTGGGGCCAACGTCCTGACTTTC
TRBD2	many	TRBV7-2	TRBJ2-7	CASSAKREWEGEQYF	TGTGCCAGCAGCGCCAAGCGGGAGTGGGAGGGCGAGCAGTACTTC
NA	many	TRBV7-2	TRBJ2-7	CASSLRQGWEQYF	TGTGCCAGCAGCTTGCGTCAGGGTTGGGAGCAGTACTTC
TRBD1	many	TRBV20-1	TRBJ2-2	CSARLIPGQIENTGELFF	TGCAGTGCTAGACTTATACCGGGACAGATCGAGAACACCGGGGAGCTGTTTTTT
TRBD1	many	TRBV29-1	TRBJ2-2	CSVEADRGISTGELFF	TGCAGCGTTGAAGCCGACAGGGGCATTAGCACCGGGGAGCTGTTTTTT
NA	few	TRBV5-1	TRBJ1-2	CASHQGGRSNYGYTF	TGCGCCAGCCACCAAGGGGGACGATCTAACTATGGCTACACCTTC
TRBD1	many	TRBV7-6	TRBJ1-6	CASSPAGTGGPLHF	TGTGCCAGCAGCCCGGCCGGGACAGGGGGCCCCCTCCACTTT
TRBD1	NA	TRBV20-1	TRBJ1-1	CSARELSRGQAFF	TGCAGTGCTAGAGAGCTTTCCAGGGGGCAAGCTTTCTTT
NA	NA	TRBV18	TRBJ2-5	CASSERSGTQYF	TGTGCCAGCTCGGAGCGGTCCGGAACCCAGTACTTC
NA	many	TRBV7-2	TRBJ2-5	CASSISVKETQYF	TGTGCCAGCAGTATAAGCGTAAAAGAGACCCAGTACTTC
NA	many	TRBV6-5	TRBJ2-6	CASSYLDPGANVLTF	TGTGCCAGCAGTTACCTGGATCCTGGGGCCAACGTCCTGACTTTC
NA	few	TRBV19	TRBJ1-5	CASSGGPNNQPQHF	TGTGCCAGTTCGGGGGGACCCAACAATCAGCCCCAGCATTTT
NA	many	TRBV7-2	TRBJ2-4	CASSLMPRGAKNIQYF	TGTGCCAGCAGCTTAATGCCCCGAGGGGCCAAAAACATTCAGTACTTC
TRBD1	many	TRBV4-3	TRBJ2-6	CASSSGQGSGANVLTF	TGCGCCAGCAGTTCTGGACAGGGTTCAGGGGCCAACGTCCTGACTTTC
NA	many	TRBV7-8	TRBJ2-5	CASSFRRGETQYF	TGTGCCAGCAGCTTCCGCAGAGGGGAGACCCAGTACTTC
TRBD2	many	TRBV7-2	TRBJ2-1	CASSLALTSGTYNEQFF	TGTGCCAGCAGCTTAGCGCTTACTAGCGGGACCTACAATGAGCAGTTCTTC
NA	few	TRBV4-2	TRBJ2-2	CASSQRGTTGGELFF	TGTGCCAGCAGCCAAAGGGGGACTACCGGCGGGGAGCTGTTTTTT
NA	many	TRBV7-2	TRBJ1-2	CASSLGPGSNYGYTF	TGTGCCAGCAGCTTAGGCCCGGGATCTAACTATGGCTACACCTTC
TRBD2	many	TRBV28	TRBJ2-1	CASSLWGLAGGPYNEQFF	TGTGCCAGCAGTTTATGGGGACTAGCGGGGGGGCCATACAATGAGCAGTTCTTC
TRBD2	few	TRBV28	TRBJ2-1	CASSPYYSGEGFF	TGTGCCAGCAGTCCATACTATAGCGGGGAAGGGTTCTTC
NA	few	TRBV19	TRBJ2-5	CASSIDGQRQETQYF	TGTGCCAGTAGTATCGACGGACAGAGACAAGAGACCCAGTACTTC
TRBD2	many	TRBV28	TRBJ2-3	CASRRLAATDTQYF	TGTGCCAGCCGGAGGCTAGCGGCCACAGATACGCAGTATTTT
NA	few	TRBV5-4	TRBJ2-5	CASSLAGRVQETQYF	TGTGCCAGCAGCTTGGCTGGCAGGGTCCAAGAGACCCAGTACTTC
NA	NA	TRBV20-1	TRBJ2-5	CSAEPPLGGRQETQYF	TGCAGTGCCGAGCCCCCACTTGGGGGCCGCCAAGAGACCCAGTACTTC
NA	NA	TRBV6-2/TRBV6-3	TRBJ1-1	CASSQGRGAAGDRSEAFF	TGTGCCAGCAGCCAGGGGCGGGGAGCCGCAGGAGATAGGTCTGAAGCTTTCTTT
NA	many	TRBV30	TRBJ2-5	CAWSVWAVMGETQYF	TGTGCCTGGAGTGTTTGGGCCGTAATGGGGGAGACCCAGTACTTC
TRBD2	many	TRBV7-9	TRBJ2-7	CASSPATSGRLEQYF	TGTGCCAGCAGCCCCGCAACCAGCGGGAGACTTGAGCAGTACTTC
NA	many	TRBV7-3	TRBJ2-3	CASSLSPGLNTDTQYF	TGTGCCAGCAGCTTAAGCCCAGGACTTAACACAGATACGCAGTATTTT
TRBD1	NA	TRBV5-1	TRBJ1-2	CASSTGQVLGGGYTF	TGCGCCAGCAGCACCGGACAGGTCCTCGGTGGTGGCTACACCTTC